This is a list of T cell receptor beta chains from one sample in a study of identical twins. Each CDR3 protein is one row after TCRdb ran MiXCR on the 5' RACE reads. The sample consists of 400,000 to 600,000 distinct CDR3 sequences, under 25% of them appearing once. These same data were also listed under a study on yellow fever vaccine responses in identical twins.

Sample: CD4+ T cells sorted from blood. The receptors were gathered from a woman between 18 and 29 years old in good health. Both conserved end residues are trimmed from each CDR3.

ASSPSSSGSGANVLT | TRBV18
ASSGNRLAGDEQF | TRBV12-3/TRBV12-4
ASSEYEGNTEAF | TRBV6-1
ASSLRGPQQLDTQY | TRBV27
ASSFLSFSYEQY | TRBV12-3/TRBV12-4
ASNRGRGFSNSGANVLT | TRBV4-1
ASTLTSGNWGDTQY | TRBV12-3/TRBV12-4
ASSSREYNQPQH | TRBV7-4
ASSVEETGGNTGELF | TRBV9
SAPGRNRAGEAGELF | TRBV20-1
AIRGPTDTQY | TRBV10-3
ASSILGGRAGELF | TRBV12-3/TRBV12-4